This T cell receptor (beta chain) was retrieved from a study of T cell repertoires in cytomegalovirus infection. About the research overall: CMV infection plus the matching HLA type was flagged by public TCR beta signatures. Study conclusions and caveats: HLA-C-restricted, CMV-specific TCR beta clonotypes were dominant ex vivo.

TCRdb re-derived calls from the reads in MiXCR, one entry per CDR3 protein. The sample has about 320,000 distinct CDR3 sequences; over 7.5% are singletons. The CDR3 sequence is 12 residues long. Germline V gene sequence: CDR1 SGHKS, CDR2 YYEKEE (reference sequence). Trimming removed 6 bases at V and 9 bases at J, with 15 bases between. This clonotype was observed a handful of times. No antigen is known for it. Specimen: PBMCs. The receptor comes from a human donor in good health (CMV status not recorded). Some clones in this sample may be carry-over from other donors' samples. The V and J genes are TRBV5-5 and TRBJ2-5, with D maybe TRBD2 (5 bases). The CDR3 spells CASTLSLEAQYF. In nucleotides, the CDR3 is TGTGCCAGCACCCTGTCTCTGGAGGCCCAGTACTTC.